This T cell receptor beta chain was documented in a study of T cells in Graves' hyperthyroidism and ophthalmopathy. This clonotype came up many times. What it binds is not known. Amplified TCR beta CDR3 regions came from RNA transcripts. HTBI primers drove first-round RT-PCR of the TCR CDR3. TCRdb reprocessed the multiplex PCR reads with MiXCR, giving one entry per CDR3 protein. The table lists approximately 620,000 distinct CDR3 sequences, more than 11% of them singletons, with 4.5% to 6% in the top ten. This CDR3 is built from 14 residues. V was shortened by 2 bases and J by 7 bases, with 12 bases between the two germline ends. Germline V gene sequence: CDR1 MNHEY, CDR2 SVGEGT. General study results and limits: By a 13 V-J model, ophthalmopathy was set apart from stable hyperthyroidism.

Sequences were obtained from blood. The sequence was collected from a woman aged 25 to 39 with Graves' hyperthyroidism that later progressed to Graves' ophthalmopathy. This rearrangement joins TRBV6-2 or TRBV6-3 to TRBJ2-1; the D call may be TRBD1 or TRBD2 (5 bases each). Here the CDR3 DNA reads TGTGCCAGCAGTTACAGGGGAGCTTGGAATGAGCAGTTCTTC. This sequence encodes CASSYRGAWNEQFF.